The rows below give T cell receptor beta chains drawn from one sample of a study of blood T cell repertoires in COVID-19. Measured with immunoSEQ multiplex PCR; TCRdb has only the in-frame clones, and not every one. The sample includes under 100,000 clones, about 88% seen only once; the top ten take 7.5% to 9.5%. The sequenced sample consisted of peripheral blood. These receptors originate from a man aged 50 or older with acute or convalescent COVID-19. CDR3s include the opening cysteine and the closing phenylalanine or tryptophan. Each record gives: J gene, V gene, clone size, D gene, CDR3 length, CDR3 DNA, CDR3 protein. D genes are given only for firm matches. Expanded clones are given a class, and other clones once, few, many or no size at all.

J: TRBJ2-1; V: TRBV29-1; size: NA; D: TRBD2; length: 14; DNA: TGCAGCTTCCGGGGACTAGCCTCGGGCAATGAGCAGTTCTTC; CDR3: CSFRGLASGNEQFF
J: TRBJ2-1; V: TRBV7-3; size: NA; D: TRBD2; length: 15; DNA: TGTGCCAGCAGCGACCCGGGACTAGCGGGGAATGAGCAGTTCTTC; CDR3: CASSDPGLAGNEQFF
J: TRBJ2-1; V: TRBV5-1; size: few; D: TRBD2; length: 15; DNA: TGCGCCAGCAGCTTGTTAACTAGCGGCCACAATGAGCAGTTCTTC; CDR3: CASSLLTSGHNEQFF
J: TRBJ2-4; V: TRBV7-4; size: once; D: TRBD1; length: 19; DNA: TGTGCCAGCAGCCTAGGACAGGGGTTAGCGGACCTAGCCAAAAACATTCAGTACTTC; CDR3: CASSLGQGLADLAKNIQYF
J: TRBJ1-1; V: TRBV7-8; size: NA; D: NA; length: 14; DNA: TGTGCCAGCAGCTTATTTGAGGGAGGGACTGAAGCTTTCTTT; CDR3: CASSLFEGGTEAFF
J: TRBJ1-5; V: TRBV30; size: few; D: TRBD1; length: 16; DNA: TGTGCCTGGAGTTTTCGGACAGGGGCATACAATCAGCCCCAGCATTTT; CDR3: CAWSFRTGAYNQPQHF
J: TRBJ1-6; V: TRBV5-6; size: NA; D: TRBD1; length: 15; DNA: TGTGCCAGCAGCTTGCGGCAGGGGGCGCGTTCACCCCTCCACTTT; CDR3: CASSLRQGARSPLHF
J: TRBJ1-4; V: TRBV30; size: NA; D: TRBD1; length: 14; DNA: TGTGCCTGCAGCTACAGGGGCGTCGATGAAAAACTGTTTTTT; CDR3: CACSYRGVDEKLFF
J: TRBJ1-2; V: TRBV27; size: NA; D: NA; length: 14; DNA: TGTGCCAGCAGAGCCTCGGGGGGTTTCTATGGCTACACCTTC; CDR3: CASRASGGFYGYTF
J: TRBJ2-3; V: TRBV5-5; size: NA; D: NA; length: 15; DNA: TGTGCCAGCCTGTCGGGTGGTCAGATATCCTATACGCAGTATTTT; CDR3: CASLSGGQISYTQYF
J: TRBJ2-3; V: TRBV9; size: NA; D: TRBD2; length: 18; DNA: TGTGCCAGCAGCGTAACCAGAGGACTAGCCGCTACCTCAGATACGCAGTATTTT; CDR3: CASSVTRGLAATSDTQYF
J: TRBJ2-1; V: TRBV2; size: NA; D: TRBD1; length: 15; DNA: TGTGCCAGCGGTCCCCGCGGACAGGCTTACAATGAGCAGTTCTTC; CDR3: CASGPRGQAYNEQFF
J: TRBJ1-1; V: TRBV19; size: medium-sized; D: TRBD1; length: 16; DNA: TGTGCCACGTACCGGGACAGGGGGCTGAAGAACACTGAAGCTTTCTTT; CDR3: CATYRDRGLKNTEAFF
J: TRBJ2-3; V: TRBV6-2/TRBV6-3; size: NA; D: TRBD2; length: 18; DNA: TGTGCCAGCAGTTTAAGGACTAGCGGGGGGATTAGGACAGATACGCAGTATTTT; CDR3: CASSLRTSGGIRTDTQYF
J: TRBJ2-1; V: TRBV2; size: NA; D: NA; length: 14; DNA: TGTGCCAGCAGTGAATGCGAGGTCTTGTGTGAGCAGTTCTTC; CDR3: CASSECEVLCEQFF
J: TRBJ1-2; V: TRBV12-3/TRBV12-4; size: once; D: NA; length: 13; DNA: TGTGCCAGCAGTTTATCGGGAATAGGGGGCTACACCTTC; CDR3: CASSLSGIGGYTF
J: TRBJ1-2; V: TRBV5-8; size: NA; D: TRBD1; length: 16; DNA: TGTGCCAGCAGCCTAACCCTTGGGACAGGGGGCTATGGCTACACCTTC; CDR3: CASSLTLGTGGYGYTF
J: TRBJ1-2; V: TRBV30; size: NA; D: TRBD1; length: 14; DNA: TGTGCCTGGAGTGTAGGGGGCTCGGGCTATGGCTACACCTTC; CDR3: CAWSVGGSGYGYTF
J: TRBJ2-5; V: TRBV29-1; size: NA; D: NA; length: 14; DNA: TGCAGCGTTGGGGTGTCGGGGGGCGTGGAGACCCAGTACTTC; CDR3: CSVGVSGGVETQYF
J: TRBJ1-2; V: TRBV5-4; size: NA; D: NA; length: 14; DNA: TGTGCCAGCAGCCCAGAGGACAGATCCTATGGCTACACCTTC; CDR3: CASSPEDRSYGYTF
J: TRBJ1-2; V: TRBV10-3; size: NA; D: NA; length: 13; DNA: TGTGCCATCAGTGACCCCGGCAGGTATGGCTACACCTTC; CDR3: CAISDPGRYGYTF
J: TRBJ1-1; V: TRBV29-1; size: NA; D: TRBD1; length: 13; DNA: TGCAGCGTCCGGACAGGGTCGGGCACTGAAGCTTTCTTT; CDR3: CSVRTGSGTEAFF
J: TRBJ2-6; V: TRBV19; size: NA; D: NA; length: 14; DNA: TGTGCCAGTAGTTCGGGCTCTGGGGCCAACGTCCTGACTTTC; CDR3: CASSSGSGANVLTF
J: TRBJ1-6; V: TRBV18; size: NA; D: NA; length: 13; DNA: TGTGCCAGCTCACCAGATCGGGTTTCACCCCTCCACTTT; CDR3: CASSPDRVSPLHF
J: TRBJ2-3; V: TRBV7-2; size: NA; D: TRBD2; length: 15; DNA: TGTGCCAGCAGCGTTACTAGCGGGTACACAGATACGCAGTATTTT; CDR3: CASSVTSGYTDTQYF
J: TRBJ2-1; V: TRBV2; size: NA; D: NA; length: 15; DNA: TGTGCCAGCAGTGAACGCCTAGCAGCCCACAATGAGCAGTTCTTC; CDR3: CASSERLAAHNEQFF
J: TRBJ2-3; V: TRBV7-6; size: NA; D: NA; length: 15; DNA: TGTGCCAGCAGCTTAGAGGGGCTAGCGACAGATACGCAGTATTTT; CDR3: CASSLEGLATDTQYF
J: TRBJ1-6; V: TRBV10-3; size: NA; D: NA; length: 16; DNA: TGTGCCATCAGTCAAAAAGAACAGGGTAGGGAATCACCCCTCCACTTT; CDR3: CAISQKEQGRESPLHF
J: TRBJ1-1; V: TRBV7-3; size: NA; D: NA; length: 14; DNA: TGTGCCAGCAGCTTAGGGGCGTCGAACACTGAAGCTTTCTTT; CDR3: CASSLGASNTEAFF
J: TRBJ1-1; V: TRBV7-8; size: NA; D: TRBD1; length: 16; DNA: TGTGCCAGCAGCTCCGGGACAGGGGGCGTAGACACTGAAGCTTTCTTT; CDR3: CASSSGTGGVDTEAFF
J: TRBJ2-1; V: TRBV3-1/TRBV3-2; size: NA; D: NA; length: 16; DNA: TGTGCCAGCAGCCAGGAAGGGGGACGTCCTATTCTGGGGCAGTTCTTC; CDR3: CASSQEGGRPILGQFF
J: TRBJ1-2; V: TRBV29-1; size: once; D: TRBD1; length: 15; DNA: TGCAGCGTGGAGAAAGGGGGCAGGGAAAGGTGGGGCTACACCTTC; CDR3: CSVEKGGRERWGYTF
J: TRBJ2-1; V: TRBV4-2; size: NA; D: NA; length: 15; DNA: TGTGCCAGCAGCCAAGATGGCCTAGGCCCCAATGAGCAGTTCTTC; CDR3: CASSQDGLGPNEQFF
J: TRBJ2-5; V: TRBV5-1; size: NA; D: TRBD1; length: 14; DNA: TGCGCCAGCAGCTTCGGGACAGGGGCGGAGACCCAGTACTTC; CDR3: CASSFGTGAETQYF
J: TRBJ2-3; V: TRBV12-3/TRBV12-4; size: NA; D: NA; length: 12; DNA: TGTGCCAGCAGTAATTACGGGGATACGCAGTATTTT; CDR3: CASSNYGDTQYF
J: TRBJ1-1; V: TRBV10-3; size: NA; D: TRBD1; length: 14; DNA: TGTGCCATCAGTGGACAGGGGGTCGGCACTGAAGCTTTCTTT; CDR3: CAISGQGVGTEAFF
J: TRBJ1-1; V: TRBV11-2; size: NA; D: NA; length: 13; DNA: TGTGCCAGCAGCTTAGACATGAACACTGAAGCTTTCTTT; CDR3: CASSLDMNTEAFF
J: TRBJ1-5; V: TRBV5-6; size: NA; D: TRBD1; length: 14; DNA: TGTGCCAGCAGCTTGAGACAGGGAAATCAGCCCCAGCATTTT; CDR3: CASSLRQGNQPQHF
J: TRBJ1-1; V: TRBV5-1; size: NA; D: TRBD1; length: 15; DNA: TGCGCCAGCAGCTCTGGTGGGACAGGGAACACTGAAGCTTTCTTT; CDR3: CASSSGGTGNTEAFF
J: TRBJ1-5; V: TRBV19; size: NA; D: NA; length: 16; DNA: TGTGCCAGTAGTAAGTGGGGACAAAGCGGCAATCAGCCCCAGCATTTT; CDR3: CASSKWGQSGNQPQHF
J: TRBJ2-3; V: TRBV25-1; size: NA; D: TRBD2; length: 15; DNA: TGTGCCAGCAGTACCGGGGGGGCCCGACCAGATACGCAGTATTTT; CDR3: CASSTGGARPDTQYF
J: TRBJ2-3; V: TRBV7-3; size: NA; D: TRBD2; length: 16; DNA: TGTGCCAGCAGCTCAAAGACTAGCGGGGGTCGGAATACGCAGTATTTT; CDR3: CASSSKTSGGRNTQYF
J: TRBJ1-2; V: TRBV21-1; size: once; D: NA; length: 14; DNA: TGTGCCAGCAGCAAGTCGGGGGAGTTCTATGGCTACACCTTC; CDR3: CASSKSGEFYGYTF
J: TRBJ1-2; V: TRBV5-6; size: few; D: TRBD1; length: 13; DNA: TGTGCCAGCAGCTGGGGGACAGGGCAAGGCTACACCTTC; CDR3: CASSWGTGQGYTF
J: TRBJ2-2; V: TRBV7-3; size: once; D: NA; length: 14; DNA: TGTGCCAGCAGCTTAAAGGCGGACACCGGGGAGCTGTTTTTT; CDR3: CASSLKADTGELFF
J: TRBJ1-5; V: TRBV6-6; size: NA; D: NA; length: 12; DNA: TGTGCCAGCGGCCCCTCTGAACAGCCCCAGCATTTT; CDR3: CASGPSEQPQHF
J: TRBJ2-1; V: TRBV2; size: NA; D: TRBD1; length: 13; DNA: TGTGCCAGCACGAAACAGGGGGGCGGTGAGCAGTTCTTC; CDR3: CASTKQGGGEQFF
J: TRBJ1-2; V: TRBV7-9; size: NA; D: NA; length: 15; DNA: TGTGCCAGCAGCACTTCGCCAGGGAATCTCAATGGCTACACCTTC; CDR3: CASSTSPGNLNGYTF
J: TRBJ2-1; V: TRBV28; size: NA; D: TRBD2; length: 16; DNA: TGTGCCAGCAGTTCTGGACTAGCGGGAGCTTACAATGAGCAGTTCTTC; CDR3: CASSSGLAGAYNEQFF
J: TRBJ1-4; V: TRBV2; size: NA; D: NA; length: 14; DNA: TGTGCCAGCAGTGTAGAACAGACGGGGGAAAAACTGTTTTTT; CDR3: CASSVEQTGEKLFF
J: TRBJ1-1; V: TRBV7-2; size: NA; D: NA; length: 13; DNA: TGTGCCAGCAGCTTACAGGGTTCTACTGAAGCTTTCTTT; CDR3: CASSLQGSTEAFF